A single sample is the source of the 7 T cell receptor beta chains below, sequenced in a study of blood T cell repertoires in COVID-19. Profiling relied on immunoSEQ multiplex PCR, and the TCRdb table lists in-frame clones only, not all of them. The repertoire holds a few hundred thousand clones, with roughly 80% as singletons. The sample taken for sequencing was peripheral blood. Receptors were obtained from a human donor in a cohort sampled during active COVID-19.

The rearrangement uses TRBV4-1 and TRBJ2-2; D is ambiguous. Trimming took 4 bases from V and 2 from J, leaving 20 bases between them. Germline V lookup: CDR1 MGHRA, CDR2 YSYEKL. This CDR3 contains 18 residues. The CDR3 loop reads CASSRISFSRVNTGELFF. For the CDR3, the DNA is TGCGCCAGCAGCCGCATATCCTTTTCCCGGGTCAACACCGGGGAGCTGTTTTTT.

The V and J genes are TRBV4-1 and TRBJ1-1, with TRBD1 matching 7 bases. This CDR3 spans 15 amino acids. Trimming cost V 3 bases and J 2 bases; bases outside gene matches: 6. Germline assignment: CDR1 MGHRA and CDR2 YSYEKL. The CDR3: CASSQTGSQNTEAFF. The CDR3, as DNA: TGCGCCAGCAGCCAGACAGGGTCCCAAAACACTGAAGCTTTCTTT.

This clone occurred a few times. V usage is TRBV6-5 and J usage is TRBJ2-3; the match to TRBD2 covers 7 bases. Germline CDR1 MNHEY, CDR2 SVGAGI. J was trimmed by 0 bases and V by 0 bases; bases with no gene match: 3. The CDR3 spans 16 residues. The CDR3 protein is CASSYSASGSTDTQYF. The CDR3, as DNA: TGTGCCAGCAGTTACTCCGCTAGCGGAAGCACAGATACGCAGTATTTT.

This clone was observed a single time. The chain combines TRBV7-2 with TRBJ2-3, with D perhaps matching TRBD1 (6 bases). Germline V gene data show CDR1 as SGHTA and CDR2 as FQGNSA. The CDR3 loop spans 16 amino acids. Trimming shortened V by 3 bases and J by 6 bases, and 19 bases separated the two germline ends. CDR3 coding DNA: TGTGCCAGCAGCTTGTTTGGGGGCGCGGGTTGGGATACGCAGTATTTT. It specifies CASSLFGGAGWDTQYF.

The V gene is TRBV6-2 or TRBV6-3, the J gene TRBJ2-7; weak D call: TRBD1 (6 bases). The V gene's germline CDR1 is MNHEY and CDR2 SVGEGT. The CDR3 length is 15 residues. The V end lost 3 bases, the J end lost 1 base, and 13 bases lay between the germline ends. The CDR3 spells CASSYGTQGSYEQYF. CDR3 DNA: TGTGCCAGCAGTTATGGAACCCAGGGGTCCTACGAGCAGTACTTC.

The chain couples TRBV2 to TRBJ2-5; tentatively, D is TRBD1 (6 bases). Trimming took 6 bases from V and 7 from J, leaving 15 bases between them. Germline V gene lookup returns CDR1 SNHLY and CDR2 FYNNEI. This CDR3 contains 13 residues. In nucleotides, the CDR3 is TGTGCCAGCAGAGAGACAGGCCGGGGGACCCAGTACTTC. It codes for CASRETGRGTQYF.

The J gene is TRBJ2-7, the V gene TRBV9; 7 positions agree with TRBD1. Germline V gene lookup returns CDR1 SGDLS and CDR2 YYNGEE. Trimming took 3 bases from V and 3 from J; bases not matched to a gene: 6. The CDR3 covers 14 residues. In nucleotides, the CDR3 is TGTGCCAGCAGCGGACAGGGAACGGGCTACGAGCAGTACTTC. Translation gives CASSGQGTGYEQYF.